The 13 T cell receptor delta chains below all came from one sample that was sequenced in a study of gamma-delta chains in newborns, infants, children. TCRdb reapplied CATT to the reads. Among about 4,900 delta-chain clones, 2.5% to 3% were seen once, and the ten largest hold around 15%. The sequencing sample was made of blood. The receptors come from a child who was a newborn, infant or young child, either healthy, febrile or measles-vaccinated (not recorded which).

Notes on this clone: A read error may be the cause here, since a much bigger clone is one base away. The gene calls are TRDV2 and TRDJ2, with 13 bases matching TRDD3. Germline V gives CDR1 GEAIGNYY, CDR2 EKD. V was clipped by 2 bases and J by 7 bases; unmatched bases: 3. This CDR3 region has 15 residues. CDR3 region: CACDILGDTRAQLFF. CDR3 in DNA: TGTGCCTGTGACATACTGGGGGATACGAGAGCACAACTCTTCTTT.

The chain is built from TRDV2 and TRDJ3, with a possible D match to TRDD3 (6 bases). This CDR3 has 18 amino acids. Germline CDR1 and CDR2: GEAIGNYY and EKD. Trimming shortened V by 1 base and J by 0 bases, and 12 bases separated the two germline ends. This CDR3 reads CACDTGGASSWDTRQMFF. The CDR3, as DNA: TGTGCCTGTGACACTGGGGGCGCTAGCTCCTGGGACACCCGACAGATGTTTTTC.

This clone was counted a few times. CDR3 coding DNA: TGTGCTCTTGGGGAATTACTGGGGGATACAGCACAACTCTTCTTT. It translates to CALGELLGDTAQLFF. The chain couples TRDV1 to TRDJ2; 10 bases line up with TRDD3. This CDR3 has 15 amino acids. The germline gives CDR1 TSWWSYY, CDR2 QGS. V dropped 2 bases and J dropped 5; count of bases not matched to a gene: 2.

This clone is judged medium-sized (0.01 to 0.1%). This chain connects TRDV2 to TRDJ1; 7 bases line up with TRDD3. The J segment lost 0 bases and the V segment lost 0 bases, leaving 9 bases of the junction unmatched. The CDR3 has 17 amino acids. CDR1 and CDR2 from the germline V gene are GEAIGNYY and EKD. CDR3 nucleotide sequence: TGTGCCTGTGACACCGTAGGCCGGGGGATTAACACCGATAAACTCATCTTT. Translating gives CACDTVGRGINTDKLIF.

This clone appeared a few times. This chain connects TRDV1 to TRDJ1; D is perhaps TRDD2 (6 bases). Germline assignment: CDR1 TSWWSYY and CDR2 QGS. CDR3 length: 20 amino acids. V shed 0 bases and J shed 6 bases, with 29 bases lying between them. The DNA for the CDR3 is TGTGCTCTTGGGGAACTAACTCAAGGCCTCTCCTTCCCCCCAAACTATAAACTCATCTTT. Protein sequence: CALGELTQGLSFPPNYKLIF.

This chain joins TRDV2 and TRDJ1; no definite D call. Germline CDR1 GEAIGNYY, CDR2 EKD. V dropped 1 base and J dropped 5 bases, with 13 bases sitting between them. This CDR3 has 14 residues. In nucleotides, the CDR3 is TGTGCCTGTGACACGGGTCTCCTGGCTGATAAACTCATCTTT. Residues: CACDTGLLADKLIF.

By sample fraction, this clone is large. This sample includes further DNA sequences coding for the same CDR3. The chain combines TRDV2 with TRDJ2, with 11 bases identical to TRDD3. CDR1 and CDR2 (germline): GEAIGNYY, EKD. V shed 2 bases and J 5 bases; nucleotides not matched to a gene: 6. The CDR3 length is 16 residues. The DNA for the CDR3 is TGTGCCTGTGACATTTTGGGGGATACGGGAACAGCACAACTCTTCTTT. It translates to CACDILGDTGTAQLFF.

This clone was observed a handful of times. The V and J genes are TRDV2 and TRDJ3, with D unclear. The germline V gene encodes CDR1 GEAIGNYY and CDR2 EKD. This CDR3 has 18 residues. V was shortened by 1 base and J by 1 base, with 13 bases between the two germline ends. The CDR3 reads CACDTRWFGSWDTRQMFF. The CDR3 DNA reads TGTGCCTGTGACACGAGGTGGTTTGGGTCCTGGGACACCCGACAGATGTTTTTC.

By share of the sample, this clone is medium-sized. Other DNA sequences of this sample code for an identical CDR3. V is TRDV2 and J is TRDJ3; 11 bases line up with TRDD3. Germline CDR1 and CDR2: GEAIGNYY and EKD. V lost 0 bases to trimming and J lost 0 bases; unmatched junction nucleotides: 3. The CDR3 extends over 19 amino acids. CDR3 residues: CACDTVGDTRSWDTRQMFF. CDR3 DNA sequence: TGTGCCTGTGACACCGTGGGGGATACGCGCTCCTGGGACACCCGACAGATGTTTTTC.

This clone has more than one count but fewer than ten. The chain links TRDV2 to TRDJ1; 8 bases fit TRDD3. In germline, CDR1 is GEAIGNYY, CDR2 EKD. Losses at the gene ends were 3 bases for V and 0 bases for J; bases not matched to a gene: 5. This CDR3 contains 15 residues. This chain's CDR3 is CACDSILGDTDKLIF. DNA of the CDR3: TGTGCCTGTGACTCGATACTGGGGGACACCGATAAACTCATCTTT.

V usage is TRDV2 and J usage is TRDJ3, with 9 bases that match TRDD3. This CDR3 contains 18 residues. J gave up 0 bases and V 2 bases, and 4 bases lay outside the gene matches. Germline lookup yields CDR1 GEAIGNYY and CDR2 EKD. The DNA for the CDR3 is TGTGCCTGTGACATACTGGGGGAGGCCTCCTGGGACACCCGACAGATGTTTTTC. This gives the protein CACDILGEASWDTRQMFF.

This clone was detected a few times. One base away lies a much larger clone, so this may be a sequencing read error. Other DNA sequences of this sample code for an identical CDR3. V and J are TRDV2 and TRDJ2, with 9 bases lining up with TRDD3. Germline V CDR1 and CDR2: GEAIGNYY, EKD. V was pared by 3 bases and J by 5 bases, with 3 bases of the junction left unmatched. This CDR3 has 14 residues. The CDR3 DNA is TGTGCCTGTGACGTACTGGGGGAAACAGCACAACTCTTCTTT. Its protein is CACDVLGETAQLFF.

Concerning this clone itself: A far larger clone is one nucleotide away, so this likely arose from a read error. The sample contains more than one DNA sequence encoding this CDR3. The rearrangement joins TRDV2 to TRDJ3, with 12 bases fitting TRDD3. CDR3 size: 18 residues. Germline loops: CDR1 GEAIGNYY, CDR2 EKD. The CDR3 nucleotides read TGTGCCTGTGACACCGTACTGGGGGATACCTGGGACACCCGACAGATGTTCTTC. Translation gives CACDTVLGDTWDTRQMFF.